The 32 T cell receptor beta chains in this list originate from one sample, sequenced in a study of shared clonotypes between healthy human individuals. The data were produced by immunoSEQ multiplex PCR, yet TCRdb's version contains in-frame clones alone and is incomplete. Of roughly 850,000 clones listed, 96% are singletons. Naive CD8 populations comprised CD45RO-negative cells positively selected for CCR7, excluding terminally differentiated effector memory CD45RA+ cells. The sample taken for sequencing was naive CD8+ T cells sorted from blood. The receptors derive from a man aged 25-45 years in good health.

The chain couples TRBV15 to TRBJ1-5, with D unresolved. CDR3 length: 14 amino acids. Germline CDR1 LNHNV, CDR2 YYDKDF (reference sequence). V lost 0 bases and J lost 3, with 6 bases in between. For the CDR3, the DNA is TGTGCCACCAGCAGAGACACAGCCAATCAGCCCCAGCATTTT. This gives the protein CATSRDTANQPQHF. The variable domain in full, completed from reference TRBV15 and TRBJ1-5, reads DAMVIQNPRYQVTQFGKPVTLSCSQTLNHNVMYWYQQKSSQAPKLLFHYYDKDFNNEADTPDNFQSRRPNTSFCFLDIRSPGLGDTAMYLCATSRDTANQPQHFGDGTRLSIL.

The CDR3 loop is CASSVGTTSTDTQYF. Written as DNA, the CDR3 is TGTGCCAGCAGCGTCGGGACTACGAGCACAGATACGCAGTATTTT. The chain recombines TRBV5-4 with TRBJ2-3; the match to TRBD2 covers 7 bases. Germline CDR1 SGHNT, CDR2 YYREEE (reference sequence). CDR3 size: 15 residues. The V and J ends lost 4 bases and 0 bases, in that order; junction bases with no gene match: 5.

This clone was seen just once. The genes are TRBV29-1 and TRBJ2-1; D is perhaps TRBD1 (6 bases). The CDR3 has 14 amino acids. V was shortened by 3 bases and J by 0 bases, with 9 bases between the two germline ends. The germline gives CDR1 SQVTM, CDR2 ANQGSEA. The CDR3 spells CSVDRGDSYNEQFF. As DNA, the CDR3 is TGCAGCGTTGACAGGGGAGACTCCTACAATGAGCAGTTCTTC.

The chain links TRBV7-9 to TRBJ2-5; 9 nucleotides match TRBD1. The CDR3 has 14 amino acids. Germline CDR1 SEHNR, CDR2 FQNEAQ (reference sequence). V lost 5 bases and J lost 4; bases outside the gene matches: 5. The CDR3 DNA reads TGTGCCAGCAGCGGGGGGACAGGGTCAGAGACCCAGTACTTC. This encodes CASSGGTGSETQYF.

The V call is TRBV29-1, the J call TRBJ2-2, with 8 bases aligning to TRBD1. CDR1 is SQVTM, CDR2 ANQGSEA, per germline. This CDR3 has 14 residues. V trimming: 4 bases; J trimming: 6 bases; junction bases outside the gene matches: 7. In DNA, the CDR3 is TGCAGCGTTGTCAGGACAGGGTCGGCCGGGGAGCTGTTTTTT. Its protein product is CSVVRTGSAGELFF.

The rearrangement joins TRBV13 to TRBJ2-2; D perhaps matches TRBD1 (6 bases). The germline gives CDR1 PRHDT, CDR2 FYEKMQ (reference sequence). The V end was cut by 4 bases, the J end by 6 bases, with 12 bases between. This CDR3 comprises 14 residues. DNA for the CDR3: TGTGCCAGCAGCTCACAGGGAGTTGCCGGGGAGCTGTTTTTT. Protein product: CASSSQGVAGELFF.

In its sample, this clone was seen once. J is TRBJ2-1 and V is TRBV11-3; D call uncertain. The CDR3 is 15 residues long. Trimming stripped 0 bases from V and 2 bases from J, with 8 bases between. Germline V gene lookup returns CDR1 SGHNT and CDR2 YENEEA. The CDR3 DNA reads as TGTGCCAGCAGCTTAGATCTTACAGCCTACAATGAGCAGTTCTTC. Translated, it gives CASSLDLTAYNEQFF.

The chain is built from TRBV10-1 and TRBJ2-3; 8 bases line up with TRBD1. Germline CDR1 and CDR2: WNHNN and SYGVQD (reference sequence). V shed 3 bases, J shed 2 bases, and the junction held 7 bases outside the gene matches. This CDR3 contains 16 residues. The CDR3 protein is CASSERGRGHTDTQYF. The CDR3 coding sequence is TGCGCCAGCAGTGAAAGGGGCAGGGGGCACACAGATACGCAGTATTTT.

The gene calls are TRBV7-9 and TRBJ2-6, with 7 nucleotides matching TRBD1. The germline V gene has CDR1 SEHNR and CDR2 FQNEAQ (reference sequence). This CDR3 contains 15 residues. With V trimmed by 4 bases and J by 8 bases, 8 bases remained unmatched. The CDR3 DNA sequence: TGTGCCAGCAGCTCCCGGGACAGTAGACCCAACGTCCTGACTTTC. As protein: CASSSRDSRPNVLTF.

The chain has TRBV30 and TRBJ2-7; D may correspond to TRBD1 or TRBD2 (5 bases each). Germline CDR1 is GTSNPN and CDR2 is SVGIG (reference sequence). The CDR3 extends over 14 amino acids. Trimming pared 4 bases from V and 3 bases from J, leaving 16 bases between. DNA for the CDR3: TGTGCCTGGACCCCCGGGACGCAGTTCTACGAGCAGTACTTC. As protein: CAWTPGTQFYEQYF.

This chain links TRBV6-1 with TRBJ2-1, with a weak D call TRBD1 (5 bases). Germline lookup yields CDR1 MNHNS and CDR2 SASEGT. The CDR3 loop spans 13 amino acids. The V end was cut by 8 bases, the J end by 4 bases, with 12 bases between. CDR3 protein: CASELTEYNEQFF. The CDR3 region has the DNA TGTGCCAGCGAACTGACAGAATACAATGAGCAGTTCTTC.

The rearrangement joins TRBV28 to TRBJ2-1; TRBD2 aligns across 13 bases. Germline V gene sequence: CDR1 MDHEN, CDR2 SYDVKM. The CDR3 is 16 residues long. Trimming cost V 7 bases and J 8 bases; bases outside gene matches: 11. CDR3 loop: CASNRPGLAGPHEQFF. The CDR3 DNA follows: TGTGCCAGCAACCGACCGGGACTAGCGGGACCCCATGAGCAGTTCTTC.

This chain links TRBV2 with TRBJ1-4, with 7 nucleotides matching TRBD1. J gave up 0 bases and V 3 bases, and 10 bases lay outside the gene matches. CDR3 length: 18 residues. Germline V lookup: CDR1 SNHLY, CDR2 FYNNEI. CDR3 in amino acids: CASSEDRSNYATNEKLFF. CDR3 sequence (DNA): TGTGCCAGCAGTGAGGACAGGAGCAACTATGCAACTAATGAAAAACTGTTTTTT.

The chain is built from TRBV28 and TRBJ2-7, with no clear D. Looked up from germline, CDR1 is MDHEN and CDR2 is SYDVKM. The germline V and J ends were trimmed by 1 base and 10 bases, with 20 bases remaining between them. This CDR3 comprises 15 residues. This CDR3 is CASSLFARASTDQYF. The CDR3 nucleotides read TGTGCCAGCAGTTTATTCGCCCGGGCATCGACTGATCAGTACTTC.

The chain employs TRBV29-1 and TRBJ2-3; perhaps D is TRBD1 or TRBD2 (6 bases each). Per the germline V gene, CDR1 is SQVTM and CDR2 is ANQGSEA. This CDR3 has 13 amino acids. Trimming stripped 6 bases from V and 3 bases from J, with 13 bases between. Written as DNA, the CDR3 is TGCAGCGTATGCGGGACACTGACAGATACGCAGTATTTT. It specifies CSVCGTLTDTQYF.

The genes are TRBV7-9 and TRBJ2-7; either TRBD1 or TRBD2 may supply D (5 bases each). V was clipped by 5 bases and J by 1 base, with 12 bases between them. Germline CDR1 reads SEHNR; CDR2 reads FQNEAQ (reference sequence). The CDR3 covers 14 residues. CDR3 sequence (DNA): TGTGCCAGCAGCCGTACGGGACGGTCCTACGAGCAGTACTTC. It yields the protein CASSRTGRSYEQYF.

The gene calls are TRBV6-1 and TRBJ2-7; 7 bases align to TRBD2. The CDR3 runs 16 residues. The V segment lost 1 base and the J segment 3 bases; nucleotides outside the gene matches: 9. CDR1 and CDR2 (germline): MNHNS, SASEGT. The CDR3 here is CASSEEIASGLYEQYF. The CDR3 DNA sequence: TGTGCCAGCAGTGAAGAAATTGCTAGCGGTCTCTACGAGCAGTACTTC.

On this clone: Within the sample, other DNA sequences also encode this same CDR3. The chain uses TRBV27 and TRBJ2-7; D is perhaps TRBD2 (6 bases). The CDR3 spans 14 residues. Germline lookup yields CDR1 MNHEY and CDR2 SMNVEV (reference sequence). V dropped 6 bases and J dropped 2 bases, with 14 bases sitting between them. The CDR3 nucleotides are TGTGCCAGCAGCCTCCGGGACTCCACCTACGAGCAGTACTTC. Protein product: CASSLRDSTYEQYF.

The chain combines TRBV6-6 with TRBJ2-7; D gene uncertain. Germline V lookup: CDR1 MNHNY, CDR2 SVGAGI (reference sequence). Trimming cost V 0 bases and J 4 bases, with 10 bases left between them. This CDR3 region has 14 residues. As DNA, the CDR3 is TGTGCCAGCAGTTACTCTTTAGGCGCGTACGAGCAGTACTTC. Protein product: CASSYSLGAYEQYF.

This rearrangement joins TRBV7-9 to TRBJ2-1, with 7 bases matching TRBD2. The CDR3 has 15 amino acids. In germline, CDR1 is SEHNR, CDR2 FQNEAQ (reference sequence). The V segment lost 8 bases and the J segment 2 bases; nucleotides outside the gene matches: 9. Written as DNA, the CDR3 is TGTGCCAGCCAACCAAAAGGACTAGCCTACAATGAGCAGTTCTTC. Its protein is CASQPKGLAYNEQFF.

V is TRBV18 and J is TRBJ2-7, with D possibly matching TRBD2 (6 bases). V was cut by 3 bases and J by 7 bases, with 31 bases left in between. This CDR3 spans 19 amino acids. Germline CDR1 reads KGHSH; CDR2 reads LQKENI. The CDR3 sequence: CASSPAEEEGRPVRLEQYF. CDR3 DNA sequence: TGTGCCAGCTCACCGGCCGAGGAGGAGGGGCGTCCCGTTCGTTTGGAGCAGTACTTC.

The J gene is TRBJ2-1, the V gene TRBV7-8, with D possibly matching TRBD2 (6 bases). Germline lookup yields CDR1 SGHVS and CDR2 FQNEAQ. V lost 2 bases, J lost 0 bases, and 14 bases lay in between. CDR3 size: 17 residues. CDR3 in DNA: TGTGCCAGCAGCTTACGAGGAGGGCTGAGCTCCTACAATGAGCAGTTCTTC. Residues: CASSLRGGLSSYNEQFF.

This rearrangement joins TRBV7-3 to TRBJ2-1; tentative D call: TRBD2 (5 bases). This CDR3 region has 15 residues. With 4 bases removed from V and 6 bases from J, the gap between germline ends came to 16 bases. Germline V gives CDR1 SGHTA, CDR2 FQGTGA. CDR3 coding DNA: TGTGCCAGCAGCTCCGGGGTTAGTACCGTCAATGAGCAGTTCTTC. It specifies CASSSGVSTVNEQFF.

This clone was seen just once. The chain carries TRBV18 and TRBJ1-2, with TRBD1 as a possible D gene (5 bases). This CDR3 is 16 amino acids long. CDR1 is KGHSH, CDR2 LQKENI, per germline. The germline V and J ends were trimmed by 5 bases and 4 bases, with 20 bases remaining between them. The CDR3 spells CASSFPGDPPLYGYTF. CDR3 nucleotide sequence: TGTGCCAGCTCATTTCCCGGGGACCCTCCCCTCTATGGCTACACCTTC.

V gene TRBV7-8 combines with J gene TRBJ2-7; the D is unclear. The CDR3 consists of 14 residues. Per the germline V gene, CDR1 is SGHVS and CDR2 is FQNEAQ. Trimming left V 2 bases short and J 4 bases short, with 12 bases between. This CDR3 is CASSLIGLGYEQYF. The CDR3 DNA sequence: TGTGCCAGCAGCTTAATCGGCCTAGGATACGAGCAGTACTTC. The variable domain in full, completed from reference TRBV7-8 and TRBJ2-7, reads GAGVSQSPRYKVAKRGQDVALRCDPISGHVSLFWYQQALGQGPEFLTYFQNEAQLDKSGLPSDRFFAERPEGSVSTLKIQRTQQEDSAVYLCASSLIGLGYEQYFGPGTRLTVT.

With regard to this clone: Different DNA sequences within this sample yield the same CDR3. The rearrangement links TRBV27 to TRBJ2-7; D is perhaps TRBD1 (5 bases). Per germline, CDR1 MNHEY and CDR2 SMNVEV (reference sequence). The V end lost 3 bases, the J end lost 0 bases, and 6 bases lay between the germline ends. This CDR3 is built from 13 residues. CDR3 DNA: TGTGCCAGCAGTTTTACAGGCTCCTACGAGCAGTACTTC. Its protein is CASSFTGSYEQYF.

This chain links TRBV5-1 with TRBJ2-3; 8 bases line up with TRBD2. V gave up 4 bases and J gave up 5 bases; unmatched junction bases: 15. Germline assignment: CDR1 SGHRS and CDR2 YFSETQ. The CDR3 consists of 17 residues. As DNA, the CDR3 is TGCGCCAGCAGCGCGTCTTCCAGCGGGAGAATCGGAGATACGCAGTATTTT. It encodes CASSASSSGRIGDTQYF. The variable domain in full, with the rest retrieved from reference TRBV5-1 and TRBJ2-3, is KAGVTQTPRYLIKTRGQQVTLSCSPISGHRSVSWYQQTPGQGLQFLFEYFSETQRNKGNFPGRFSGRQFSNSRSEMNVSTLELGDSALYLCASSASSSGRIGDTQYFGPGTRLTVL.

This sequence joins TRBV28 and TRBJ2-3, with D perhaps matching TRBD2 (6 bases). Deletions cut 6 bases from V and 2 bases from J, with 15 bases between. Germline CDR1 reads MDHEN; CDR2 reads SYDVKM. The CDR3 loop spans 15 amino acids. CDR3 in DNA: TGTGCCAGCAGAAAGAGCGGGCCTTACACAGATACGCAGTATTTT. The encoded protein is CASRKSGPYTDTQYF.

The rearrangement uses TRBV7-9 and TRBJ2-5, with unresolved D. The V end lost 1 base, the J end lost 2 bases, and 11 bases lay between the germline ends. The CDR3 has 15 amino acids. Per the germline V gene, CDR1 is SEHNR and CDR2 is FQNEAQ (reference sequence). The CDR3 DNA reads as TGTGCCAGCAGCTTAGTAGTGGCGGAACAAGAGACCCAGTACTTC. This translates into CASSLVVAEQETQYF.

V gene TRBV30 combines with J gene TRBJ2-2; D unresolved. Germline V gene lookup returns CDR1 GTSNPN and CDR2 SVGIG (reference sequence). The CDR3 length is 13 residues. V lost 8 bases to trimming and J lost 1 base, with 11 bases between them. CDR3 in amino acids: CAGLRGNTGELFF. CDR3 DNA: TGTGCCGGGTTAAGAGGGAACACCGGGGAGCTGTTTTTT.

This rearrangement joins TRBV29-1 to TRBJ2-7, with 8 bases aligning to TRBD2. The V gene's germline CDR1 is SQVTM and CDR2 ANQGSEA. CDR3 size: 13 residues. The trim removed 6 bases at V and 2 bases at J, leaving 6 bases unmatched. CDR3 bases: TGCAGCGTCGGGAGGGAAGGGCCCTACGAGCAGTACTTC. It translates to CSVGREGPYEQYF.

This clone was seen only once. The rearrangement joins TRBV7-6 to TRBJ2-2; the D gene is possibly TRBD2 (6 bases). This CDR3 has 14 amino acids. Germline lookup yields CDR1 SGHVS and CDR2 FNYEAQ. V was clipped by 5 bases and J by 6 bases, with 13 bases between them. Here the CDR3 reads CASSPGLLAGELFF. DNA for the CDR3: TGTGCCAGCAGCCCGGGACTCCTGGCCGGGGAGCTGTTTTTT.